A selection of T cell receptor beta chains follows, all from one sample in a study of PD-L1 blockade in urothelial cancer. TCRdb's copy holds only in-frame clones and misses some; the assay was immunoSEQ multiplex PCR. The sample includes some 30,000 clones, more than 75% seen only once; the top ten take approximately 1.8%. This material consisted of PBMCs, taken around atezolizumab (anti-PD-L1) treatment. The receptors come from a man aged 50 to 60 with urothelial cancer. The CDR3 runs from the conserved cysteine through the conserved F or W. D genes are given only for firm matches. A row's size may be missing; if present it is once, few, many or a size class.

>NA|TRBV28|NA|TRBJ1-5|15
TGTGCCAGCAGTTCCTACAGGGCCTCTAGTCAGCCCCAGCATTTT
CASSSYRASSQPQHF
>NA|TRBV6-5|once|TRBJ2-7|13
TGTGCCAGCCGGCGGCTCGGTTTCTACGAGCAGTACTTC
CASRRLGFYEQYF
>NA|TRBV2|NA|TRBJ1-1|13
TGTGCCAGCAATCTACGGGGGTTCACTGAAGCTTTCTTT
CASNLRGFTEAFF
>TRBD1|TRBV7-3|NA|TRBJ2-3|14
TGTGCCAGCAGCGGGATAGGGGGCCCAGATACGCAGTATTTT
CASSGIGGPDTQYF
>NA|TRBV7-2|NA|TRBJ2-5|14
TGTGCCAGCAGCCCCCTCGGTCGCGGAGAGACCCAGTACTTC
CASSPLGRGETQYF
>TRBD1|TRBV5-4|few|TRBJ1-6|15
TGTGCCAGCTCGTCAGGGGGCTCCTATAATTCACCCCTCCACTTT
CASSSGGSYNSPLHF
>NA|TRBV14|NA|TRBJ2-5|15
TGTGCCAGCAGCCAATGGCTAGCCCCCCAAGAGACCCAGTACTTC
CASSQWLAPQETQYF
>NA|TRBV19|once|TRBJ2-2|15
TGTGCCAGTAGTATATCTCAGGAGAACACCGGGGAGCTGTTTTTT
CASSISQENTGELFF
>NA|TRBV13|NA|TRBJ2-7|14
TGTGCCAGCAGCGCGACAGCGAACTCCTACGAGCAGTACTTC
CASSATANSYEQYF
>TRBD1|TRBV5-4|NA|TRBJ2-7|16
TGTGCCAGCAGCTTGGGGATCCAGGACAGGGGGCGCGAGCAGTACTTC
CASSLGIQDRGREQYF
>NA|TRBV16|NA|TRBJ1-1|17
TGTGCCAGCAGCCAATCGATTGGGGAGGGAATGAACACTGAAGCTTTCTTT
CASSQSIGEGMNTEAFF
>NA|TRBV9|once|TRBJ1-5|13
TGTGCCAGCAGCGTAGATAACAATCAGCCCCAGCATTTT
CASSVDNNQPQHF
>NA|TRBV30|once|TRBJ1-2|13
TGTGCCTGGACTAAATTAGGGAGCTATGGCTACACCTTC
CAWTKLGSYGYTF
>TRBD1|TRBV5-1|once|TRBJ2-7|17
TGCGCCAGCAGCGCGACTGGGTTTAGAGGGGGCGATTACGAGCAGTACTTC
CASSATGFRGGDYEQYF
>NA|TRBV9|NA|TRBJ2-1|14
TGTGCCAGCAGCGTCGGAGGCCTAACGGGTGAGCAGTTCTTC
CASSVGGLTGEQFF
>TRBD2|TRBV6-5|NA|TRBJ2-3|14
TGTGCCAGCCAGGGACTAGCGGGAGACAATACGCAGTATTTT
CASQGLAGDNTQYF
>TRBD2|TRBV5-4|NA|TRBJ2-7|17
TGTGCCAGCAGCTTCCGACTAGCGGGGGGGTCCAACTACGAGCAGTACTTC
CASSFRLAGGSNYEQYF
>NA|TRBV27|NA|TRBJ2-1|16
TGTGCCAGCAGTTTATTTCGGGGGTCAATCTACAATGAGCAGTTCTTC
CASSLFRGSIYNEQFF
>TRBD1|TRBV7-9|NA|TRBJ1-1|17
TGTGCCAGCAGCTTAAGGACAGGGGCCCGCATGAACACTGAAGCTTTCTTT
CASSLRTGARMNTEAFF
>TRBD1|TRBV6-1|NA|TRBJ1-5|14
TGTGCCAGCAGTGAGACAGGGCACGGACAGCCCCAGCATTTT
CASSETGHGQPQHF
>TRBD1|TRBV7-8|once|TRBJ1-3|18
TGTGCCAGCAGCCCGTCCGGGACAGGGGGCGCTTCGGGAAACACCATATATTTT
CASSPSGTGGASGNTIYF
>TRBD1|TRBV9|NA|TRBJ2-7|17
TGTGCCAGCAGCGCCTCATCCGGGACAGGGGCACCCTACGAGCAGTACTTC
CASSASSGTGAPYEQYF
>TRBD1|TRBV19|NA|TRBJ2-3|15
TGTGCCAGTAGTATAGCACAGGGGAGAACAGATACGCAGTATTTT
CASSIAQGRTDTQYF
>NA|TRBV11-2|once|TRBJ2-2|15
TGTGCCAGCAGCTTAACCCACAGAAACACCGGGGAGCTGTTTTTT
CASSLTHRNTGELFF